The text below deals with one T cell receptor beta chain. Repertoires were generated with immunoSEQ multiplex PCR, while TCRdb's copy carries only in-frame clones and drops some. The sample records tens of thousands of clones, 75% to 90% being singletons. With 3 bases removed from V and 1 base from J, the gap between germline ends came to 12 bases. Germline CDR1 reads MNHEY; CDR2 reads SMNVEV (reference sequence). This CDR3 region has 16 residues. Autoimmune disease history or systemic immunosuppression led to patients being barred. This record belongs to a study of OX40 agonist ivuxolimab in advanced cancers. Across the study: Every 2 weeks, patients got intravenous ivuxolimab at one of six dose levels (0.01-10 mg/kg).

This clonotype was obtained from an adult with an advanced solid tumor such as melanoma, head and neck, liver or kidney cancer. The specimen comprised CD4+ or CD8+ T cells sorted from blood, sampled in a trial of the OX40 agonist ivuxolimab. The V gene is TRBV27, the J gene TRBJ2-2; a possible D gene is TRBD1 (6 bases). The CDR3 sequence: CASSFFAGVNTGELFF. CDR3 nucleotide sequence: TGTGCCAGCAGTTTCTTCGCAGGGGTGAACACCGGGGAGCTGTTTTTT.